A selection of T cell receptor beta chains follows, all from one sample in a study of shared clonotypes between healthy human individuals. Profiling relied on immunoSEQ multiplex PCR, and the TCRdb table lists in-frame clones only, not all of them. The profile shows under 1,100,000 clones, 65% to 80% of them singletons. The sample taken for sequencing was memory CD4+ T cells sorted from blood. The receptors were sampled from a man aged 18-30 years in good health. Each CDR3 is given without its conserved first and last residue.

v_call: TRBV11-2
j_call: TRBJ2-7
cdr3_aa: ASSSPGGPAYEQY

v_call: TRBV4-3
j_call: TRBJ1-6
cdr3_aa: ASSQGRTGTLH

v_call: TRBV18
j_call: TRBJ1-1
cdr3_aa: ASSRANEGTEAF

v_call: TRBV28
j_call: TRBJ2-3
cdr3_aa: ASSRAGQQTDTQY

v_call: TRBV5-1
j_call: TRBJ2-7
cdr3_aa: ASTPGTGGSYEQY

v_call: TRBV18
j_call: TRBJ2-7
cdr3_aa: ASSPTGGYEQY

v_call: TRBV6-6
j_call: TRBJ2-2
cdr3_aa: ATPSEGTGELF

v_call: TRBV7-2
j_call: TRBJ1-5
cdr3_aa: ASSYTGIGWKH

v_call: TRBV2
j_call: TRBJ1-6
cdr3_aa: ASSGQYINNSPLH

v_call: TRBV2
j_call: TRBJ1-1
cdr3_aa: ASRGAGDTEAF